The rows below give T cell receptor beta chains drawn from one sample of a study of T cell responses to AZD1222 COVID-19 vaccine. Generated by immunoSEQ multiplex PCR, the TCRdb table keeps only in-frame clones and is missing some. The profile covers fewer than 200,000 clones, with roughly 87% appearing a single time and less than 1.3% taken by the ten largest. The source was peripheral blood, collected 28 days after the second AZD1222 dose. These receptors came from an adult who received the AZD1222 COVID-19 vaccine. Both conserved end residues are part of each CDR3. The D gene is left open where the match is weak. Clone size is given for some rows only: seen once, a few or many times, or a class if the clone is expanded.

size	J	D	V	CDR3	DNA
few	TRBJ1-6	TRBD1	TRBV15	CATSRTGGISSPLHF	TGTGCCACCAGCAGGACAGGGGGCATAAGTTCACCCCTCCACTTT
NA	TRBJ1-4	TRBD1	TRBV27	CASSFITGDDEKLFF	TGTGCCAGCAGTTTTATAACAGGGGACGACGAAAAACTGTTTTTT
NA	TRBJ2-4	TRBD1	TRBV18	CASSPPDRSKNIQYF	TGTGCCAGCTCACCCCCGGACAGGTCCAAAAACATTCAGTACTTC
NA	TRBJ1-2	NA	TRBV9	CASSVGGGGYTF	TGTGCCAGCAGCGTAGGAGGAGGAGGCTACACCTTC
once	TRBJ2-6	NA	TRBV5-1	CASSLVWGSGANVLTF	TGCGCCAGCAGCTTGGTGTGGGGCTCTGGGGCCAACGTCCTGACTTTC
NA	TRBJ1-5	NA	TRBV19	CASSLRSNQPQHF	TGTGCCAGTAGTTTGCGTAGCAATCAGCCCCAGCATTTT
NA	TRBJ2-1	NA	TRBV7-8	CASSLLQLQFF	TGTGCCAGCAGCCTACTACAATTGCAGTTCTTC
few	TRBJ1-5	TRBD1	TRBV19	CASSTDRGRNQPQHF	TGTGCCAGTAGTACTGACAGGGGGCGCAATCAGCCCCAGCATTTT
NA	TRBJ1-5	NA	TRBV15	CATSRVSTGIQPQHF	TGTGCCACCAGCAGAGTGTCCACAGGGATTCAGCCCCAGCATTTT
NA	TRBJ1-2	NA	TRBV4-1	CASSQERGLGYTF	TGCGCCAGCAGCCAAGAAAGGGGCTTAGGCTACACCTTC
NA	TRBJ2-5	NA	TRBV7-8	CASSYPPTGSRETQYF	TGTGCCAGCAGCTATCCCCCGACCGGATCCAGGGAGACCCAGTACTTC
NA	TRBJ2-7	NA	TRBV5-4	CASSPAGGSSSYEQYF	TGTGCCAGCAGCCCGGCGGGCGGATCGTCCTCCTACGAGCAGTACTTC
NA	TRBJ2-3	NA	TRBV9	CASRVGGPGDTQYF	TGTGCCAGCAGGGTGGGGGGGCCGGGAGATACGCAGTATTTT
NA	TRBJ1-2	TRBD1	TRBV27	CASSSNAGTGGGYGYTF	TGTGCCAGCAGTTCAAATGCCGGGACAGGGGGCGGGTATGGCTACACCTTC
NA	TRBJ2-5	TRBD1	TRBV4-2	CASRQHRGFQETQYF	TGTGCCAGCAGACAACACAGGGGATTCCAAGAGACCCAGTACTTC
NA	TRBJ1-2	TRBD1	TRBV20-1	CSASTPGTANYGYTF	TGCAGTGCTAGTACCCCAGGGACAGCCAACTATGGCTACACCTTC
NA	TRBJ1-4	NA	TRBV18	CASSPPGGVNGEKLFF	TGTGCCAGCTCACCACCGGGGGGAGTTAATGGTGAAAAACTGTTTTTT
NA	TRBJ1-2	NA	TRBV4-3	CASSQEEGGGYTF	TGCGCCAGCAGCCAAGAGGAAGGCGGTGGCTACACCTTC
NA	TRBJ1-1	NA	TRBV14	CASSQDPGASVNTEAFF	TGTGCCAGCAGCCAAGATCCAGGGGCGAGCGTGAACACTGAAGCTTTCTTT
NA	TRBJ1-2	TRBD1	TRBV2	CASSGTGYDYGYTF	TGTGCCAGCAGTGGGACAGGGTACGACTATGGCTACACCTTC
NA	TRBJ2-4	TRBD2	TRBV5-4	CASSPGLAGGGGIQYF	TGTGCCAGCAGCCCGGGACTAGCGGGGGGCGGGGGCATTCAGTACTTC
NA	TRBJ1-6	TRBD1	TRBV6-5	CASIARFDRESPLHF	TGTGCCAGCATAGCCCGGTTCGACAGGGAGTCACCCCTCCACTTT
NA	TRBJ2-7	NA	TRBV3-1/TRBV3-2	CASSSRRATASSYEQYF	TGTGCCAGCAGCTCCCGACGGGCGACTGCTTCCTCCTACGAGCAGTACTTC
NA	TRBJ2-1	NA	TRBV5-4	CASSSGDFYNEQFF	TGTGCCAGCAGCTCGGGAGACTTCTACAATGAGCAGTTCTTC
NA	TRBJ1-5	NA	TRBV6-1	CASSDSPDSNQPQHF	TGTGCCAGCAGTGATTCTCCAGATAGCAATCAGCCCCAGCATTTT
NA	TRBJ1-2	TRBD1	TRBV19	CASSPRQGGGGYTF	TGTGCCAGTAGCCCACGACAGGGGGGTGGTGGCTACACCTTC
once	TRBJ1-2	NA	TRBV7-9	CASSLVTGPGYGYTF	TGTGCCAGCAGCTTAGTTACGGGCCCCGGATATGGCTACACCTTC
NA	TRBJ2-1	NA	TRBV4-1	CASSQGRLSPQQFF	TGCGCCAGCAGCCAAGGGCGGTTAAGTCCCCAGCAGTTCTTC
NA	TRBJ1-2	NA	TRBV19	CASKGGYTF	TGTGCCAGTAAGGGTGGCTACACCTTC
NA	TRBJ2-3	NA	TRBV14	CASSQEMGRTDTQYF	TGTGCCAGCAGCCAAGAAATGGGACGCACAGATACGCAGTATTTT
few	TRBJ2-2	NA	TRBV2	CASRRTGELFF	TGTGCCAGCAGGAGGACCGGGGAGCTGTTTTTT
NA	TRBJ1-2	TRBD1	TRBV2	CASSPDRVYGYTF	TGTGCCAGCAGCCCGGACAGGGTCTATGGCTACACCTTC
NA	TRBJ2-1	NA	TRBV7-7	CASSLGEGTPYNEQFF	TGTGCCAGCAGCTTAGGGGAAGGGACCCCCTACAATGAGCAGTTCTTC
once	TRBJ1-2	NA	TRBV4-1	CASSQNLGAYGYTF	TGCGCCAGCAGCCAAAATCTGGGGGCCTATGGCTACACCTTC
NA	TRBJ2-1	TRBD2	TRBV7-7	CASSSGLADYNEQFF	TGTGCCAGCAGCTCGGGACTAGCGGACTACAATGAGCAGTTCTTC
NA	TRBJ1-5	NA	TRBV12-3/TRBV12-4	CASSFMGLQPQHF	TGTGCCAGCAGTTTTATGGGCCTTCAGCCCCAGCATTTT
NA	TRBJ1-1	NA	TRBV3-1/TRBV3-2	CASSQDAGADTEAFF	TGTGCCAGCAGCCAAGACGCAGGGGCGGACACTGAAGCTTTCTTT
NA	TRBJ1-6	NA	TRBV5-6	CASGLTGNNSPLHF	TGTGCCAGCGGCCTGACAGGAAATAATTCACCCCTCCACTTT
NA	TRBJ2-7	TRBD1	TRBV7-8	CASSLERGTGYYEQYF	TGTGCCAGCAGCTTAGAGCGCGGGACAGGGTATTACGAGCAGTACTTC
NA	TRBJ1-1	NA	TRBV6-4	CASSDTIGGTFF	TGTGCCAGCAGTGACACCATAGGGGGGACTTTCTTT
NA	TRBJ2-3	NA	TRBV4-1	CASSHRSVEGGTQYF	TGCGCCAGCAGCCACAGATCGGTGGAGGGTGGTACGCAGTATTTT
NA	TRBJ2-6	TRBD1	TRBV6-2/TRBV6-3	CASTPGQGADGANVLTF	TGTGCCAGCACCCCGGGACAGGGGGCGGACGGGGCCAACGTCCTGACTTTC
NA	TRBJ2-7	TRBD2	TRBV7-2	CASSLKFGLAGGDEQYF	TGTGCCAGCAGCTTAAAGTTCGGACTAGCGGGCGGGGACGAGCAGTACTTC
NA	TRBJ1-5	NA	TRBV30	CAWKFGRVNQPQHF	TGTGCCTGGAAGTTTGGGAGGGTTAATCAGCCCCAGCATTTT
NA	TRBJ2-2	TRBD1	TRBV14	CASSLRTGDTGELFF	TGTGCCAGCAGCCTCCGGACAGGGGACACCGGGGAGCTGTTTTTT
NA	TRBJ1-2	NA	TRBV19	CASSIAVRAYGYTF	TGTGCCAGTAGTATAGCTGTCAGGGCCTATGGCTACACCTTC
once	TRBJ2-5	NA	TRBV5-4	CASSLGSGAGVETQYF	TGTGCCAGCAGCTTAGGAAGTGGGGCAGGGGTAGAGACCCAGTACTTC
NA	TRBJ2-1	NA	TRBV7-2	CASSFSPLMVLGRGNEQFF	TGTGCCAGCAGCTTTAGCCCCCTGATGGTTTTGGGAAGGGGCAATGAGCAGTTCTTC
NA	TRBJ1-5	TRBD1	TRBV11-2	CASSFGQGARQPQHF	TGTGCCAGCAGCTTCGGACAGGGGGCCCGTCAGCCCCAGCATTTT
NA	TRBJ2-5	TRBD1	TRBV19	CASSIAGGGETQYF	TGTGCCAGTAGTATCGCAGGGGGCGGCGAGACCCAGTACTTC
NA	TRBJ1-5	NA	TRBV15	CATSATSRFNQPQHF	TGTGCCACCAGCGCCACGTCCAGATTCAATCAGCCCCAGCATTTT
NA	TRBJ2-2	NA	TRBV5-1	CASSFDSGELFF	TGCGCCAGCAGCTTCGACAGCGGGGAGCTGTTTTTT